The 18 T cell receptor beta chains listed next were all sequenced from one sample in a study of patients and donors after allogeneic stem cell transplantation. TCRdb re-analysed the RT-PCR reads in MiXCR, keeping a single row per CDR3 protein. Among about 960,000 distinct CDR3 sequences listed, approximately 19% were seen once. The sample taken for sequencing was blood, either unsorted or a sorted T cell fraction (not recorded which). The origin of the receptors is a human donor who was either an allogeneic HSCT recipient or a stem cell or donor lymphocyte infusion donor (not recorded which). It is not recorded whose cells these are; they may come from a transplant donor.

In its sample, this clonotype was seen a few times. The rearrangement links TRBV7-8 to TRBJ2-3, with 16 bases aligning to TRBD2. Per germline, CDR1 SGHVS and CDR2 FQNEAQ. The length of the CDR3 is 19 residues. V lost 4 bases, J lost 4 bases, and 11 bases stayed unmatched. CDR3 nucleotide sequence: TGTGCCAGCAGCTCAGAGGCGGGACTAGCGGGAGGGTCAGCAGATACGCAGTATTTT. Protein sequence: CASSSEAGLAGGSADTQYF.

The rearrangement links TRBV20-1 to TRBJ1-4, with 8 bases identical to TRBD1. With V trimmed by 0 bases and J by 8 bases, 5 bases remained unmatched. The V gene's germline CDR1 is DFQATT and CDR2 SNEGSKA (reference sequence). This CDR3 has 14 residues. The CDR3 here is CSARDVQGGEKLFF. The CDR3 DNA is TGCAGTGCTAGAGACGTACAGGGGGGCGAAAAACTGTTTTTT.

This clonotype was observed at least ten times. The chain is built from TRBV9 and TRBJ2-1; TRBD2 aligns across 8 bases. Germline V gene data show CDR1 as SGDLS and CDR2 as YYNGEE. Trimming removed 3 bases from V and 10 bases from J; junction bases left unmatched: 9. CDR3 size: 14 residues. The CDR3 is CASSGGGNAREQFF. CDR3 DNA: TGTGCCAGCAGCGGCGGGGGGAACGCTAGAGAGCAGTTCTTC.

In this sample, this clonotype turned up a few times. The chain employs TRBV20-1 and TRBJ1-1, with D unresolved. Trimming left V 0 bases short and J 4 bases short, with 18 bases between. This CDR3 has 16 amino acids. Per germline, CDR1 DFQATT and CDR2 SNEGSKA (reference sequence). CDR3 in amino acids: CSARDEWRRTGTEAFF. The CDR3 coding sequence is TGCAGTGCTAGAGATGAGTGGAGGCGGACGGGCACTGAAGCTTTCTTT.

The sample holds a few counts of this clonotype. The genes are TRBV7-9 and TRBJ2-5; maybe TRBD1 (6 bases). Germline loops: CDR1 SEHNR, CDR2 FQNEAQ (reference sequence). The length of the CDR3 is 16 residues. V shed 5 bases and J shed 4 bases, with 20 bases lying between them. CDR3 amino acids: CASSPASTGWIETQYF. The DNA for the CDR3 is TGTGCCAGCAGCCCTGCTAGTACAGGGTGGATAGAGACCCAGTACTTC. Variable domain in full (rest from reference TRBV7-9 and TRBJ2-5): DTGVSQNPRHKITKRGQNVTFRCDPISEHNRLYWYRQTLGQGPEFLTYFQNEAQLEKSRLLSDRFSAERPKGSFSTLEIQRTEQGDSAMYLCASSPASTGWIETQYFGPGTRLLVL.

This clonotype was seen ten or more times. The chain links TRBV12-3 or TRBV12-4 to TRBJ1-1; D possibly corresponds to TRBD1 (6 bases). V lost 4 bases to trimming and J lost 0 bases, with 12 bases between them. The CDR3 extends over 15 amino acids. The CDR3: CASSYRARVNTEAFF. The CDR3 nucleotides are TGTGCCAGCAGTTACAGGGCAAGGGTGAACACTGAAGCTTTCTTT.

The gene calls are TRBV15 and TRBJ2-5; 16 bases map to TRBD2. V trimming: 4 bases; J trimming: 3 bases; junction bases outside the gene matches: 5. This CDR3 has 17 residues. Germline lookup yields CDR1 LNHNV and CDR2 YYDKDF (reference sequence). The CDR3 DNA sequence: TGTGCCACCAGCAAGGGACTAGCGGGGGGGCAGAAAGAGACCCAGTACTTC. This encodes CATSKGLAGGQKETQYF.

Here the CDR3 reads CATSASGGLEQYF. The CDR3 DNA sequence: TGTGCCACCAGTGCGTCAGGGGGACTCGAGCAGTACTTC. V and J are TRBV24-1 and TRBJ2-7; TRBD1 might be the D (7 bases). V was trimmed by 5 bases and J by 6 bases, leaving 13 bases between them. CDR3 length: 13 residues. Germline CDR1 KGHDR, CDR2 SFDVKD.

V and J are TRBV12-3 or TRBV12-4 and TRBJ2-2; D might be TRBD1 (6 bases). The CDR3 runs to 15 residues. With 7 bases removed from V and 4 bases from J, the gap between germline ends came to 16 bases. The CDR3 loop is CASTLGHPGTGELFF. The CDR3 bases are TGTGCCAGCACCCTGGGACACCCGGGCACCGGGGAGCTGTTTTTT.

This clonotype was detected a few times. The chain couples TRBV27 to TRBJ1-3, with a tentative D call TRBD1 (5 bases). Germline assignment: CDR1 MNHEY and CDR2 SMNVEV (reference sequence). The CDR3 spans 14 residues. V gave up 8 bases and J gave up 4 bases, with 15 bases separating them. The CDR3 DNA sequence: TGTGCCAGCGCTGAGGCAGGGCTCGGAAACACCATATATTTT. This translates into CASAEAGLGNTIYF.

This clonotype has a handful of counts. The chain joins TRBV27 to TRBJ2-6; D is unresolved. With 6 bases removed from V and 0 bases from J, the gap between germline ends came to 12 bases. This CDR3 has 16 residues. Germline V CDR1 and CDR2: MNHEY, SMNVEV (reference sequence). The CDR3 bases are TGTGCCAGCAGCAGATACCCTAACTCTGGGGCCAACGTCCTGACTTTC. Translated: CASSRYPNSGANVLTF.

A single count supports this clonotype. The chain recombines TRBV7-7 with TRBJ2-5, with 14 bases aligning to TRBD2. Trimming took 4 bases from V and 5 from J; bases not matched to a gene: 6. This CDR3 spans 16 amino acids. The germline V gene encodes CDR1 SSHAT and CDR2 FNYEAQ (reference sequence). CDR3 nucleotide sequence: TGTGCCAGCAGCTGGGGACTAGCGGGAGCTGGGGAGACCCAGTACTTC. Protein sequence: CASSWGLAGAGETQYF.

The genes are TRBV27 and TRBJ2-3; D remains ambiguous. The CDR3 totals 17 residues. The germline V gene encodes CDR1 MNHEY and CDR2 SMNVEV (reference sequence). V dropped 5 bases and J dropped 2 bases, with 20 bases sitting between them. The chain's CDR3 is CASSKGQPGEFTDTQYF. The CDR3 DNA sequence: TGTGCCAGCAGTAAGGGCCAACCCGGAGAGTTCACAGATACGCAGTATTTT.

This clonotype was counted between two and nine times. The chain carries TRBV20-1 and TRBJ2-1, with TRBD2 matching over 9 bases. Trimming removed 3 bases from V and 4 bases from J; junction bases left unmatched: 10. The CDR3 runs 16 residues. CDR1 and CDR2 from the germline V gene are DFQATT and SNEGSKA (reference sequence). CDR3 in amino acids: CSARGASGARYNEQFF. The DNA for the CDR3 is TGCAGTGCTAGGGGGGCTAGCGGGGCCCGGTACAATGAGCAGTTCTTC.

This clonotype appeared a few times. The chain couples TRBV25-1 to TRBJ2-2, with 9 bases lining up with TRBD1. Germline V gives CDR1 MGHDK, CDR2 SYGVNS. The J segment lost 8 bases and the V segment lost 4 bases, leaving 11 bases of the junction unmatched. The CDR3 consists of 16 residues. The CDR3 DNA reads TGTGCCAGCAGTGCCGGGACAGGGAGTCCCAGAGGGGAGCTGTTTTTT. Translating gives CASSAGTGSPRGELFF.

This clonotype was counted only a few times. The rearrangement links TRBV5-1 to TRBJ2-2; 8 positions agree with TRBD1. The V segment lost 0 bases and the J segment 8 bases; nucleotides outside the gene matches: 9. CDR3 size: 16 residues. Germline CDR1 is SGHRS and CDR2 is YFSETQ. The DNA for the CDR3 is TGCGCCAGCAGCTTGGCTTGGGACAGGTCCTCGGGGGAGCTGTTTTTT. It codes for CASSLAWDRSSGELFF.

This clonotype has a handful of counts. V usage is TRBV5-1 and J usage is TRBJ2-2; unclear D gene. V was shortened by 2 bases and J by 1 base, with 9 bases between the two germline ends. The CDR3 runs 15 residues. From germline, CDR1 is SGHRS and CDR2 YFSETQ. For the CDR3, the DNA is TGCGCCAGCAGCTTTATGACATTGAACACCGGGGAGCTGTTTTTT. Encoded protein: CASSFMTLNTGELFF.

Ten or more counts support this clonotype. The CDR3 region is CSARQGVNQPQHF. DNA for the CDR3: TGCAGTGCTCGTCAGGGGGTCAATCAGCCCCAGCATTTT. This chain uses TRBV20-1 with TRBJ1-5; 7 bases are shared with TRBD1. V dropped 5 bases and J dropped 3; count of bases not matched to a gene: 4. This CDR3 contains 13 residues. The germline V gene has CDR1 DFQATT and CDR2 SNEGSKA (reference sequence).